A selection of T cell receptor beta chains follows, all from one sample in a study of cytomegalovirus exposure and HLA in healthy donors. TCRdb keeps only in-frame clones here, not all; method: immunoSEQ multiplex PCR. The table lists approximately 88,000 clones, under 80% of them singletons. The specimen was PBMCs. The source of these receptors is a man over 45 in good health and CMV-seropositive. The CDR3 runs from the conserved cysteine through the conserved F or W. A D gene is named only where the DNA matches it firmly. For some rows the clone size is stated as once, few or many, or as a class when expanded; others skip it.

j_call clone_size d_call v_call cdr3_aa cdr3_nt
TRBJ2-5 few TRBD2 TRBV7-2 CASSRGRAGGFEETQYF TGTGCCAGCAGCCGGGGGAGGGCGGGGGGGTTCGAAGAGACCCAGTACTTC
TRBJ1-5 - TRBD1 TRBV19 CARARDRGDGLDSNQPQHF TGTGCCAGAGCCCGGGACAGGGGAGATGGCTTAGATAGCAATCAGCCCCAGCATTTT
TRBJ1-2 - TRBD1 TRBV9 CASSVGAGGGYTF TGTGCCAGCAGCGTAGGGGCAGGGGGTGGCTACACCTTC
TRBJ2-7 - - TRBV7-2 CASSLGPAQGELYEQYF TGTGCCAGCAGCTTAGGTCCCGCGCAGGGCGAGCTCTACGAGCAGTACTTC
TRBJ1-2 - TRBD1 TRBV7-6 CASSLEGQALNYGYTF TGTGCCAGCAGCTTAGAAGGACAGGCGTTGAACTATGGCTACACCTTC
TRBJ1-5 - - TRBV9 CASSTAGGNQPQHF TGTGCCAGCAGCACAGCTGGTGGAAATCAGCCCCAGCATTTT
TRBJ1-2 - - TRBV5-1 CASSLGTENYGYTF TGCGCCAGCAGCTTGGGTACTGAAAACTATGGCTACACCTTC
TRBJ1-1 - TRBD1 TRBV7-2 CASSPTGVRTEAFF TGTGCCAGCAGCCCAACAGGGGTGAGGACTGAAGCTTTCTTT
TRBJ2-7 - TRBD2 TRBV6-5 CASSYLVSGETYEQYF TGTGCCAGCAGTTACTTGGTCAGCGGGGAAACCTACGAGCAGTACTTC
TRBJ2-2 - TRBD2 TRBV18 CASSPRGLAGPGNTGELFF TGTGCCAGCTCACCCCGAGGACTAGCGGGGCCGGGGAACACCGGGGAGCTGTTTTTT
TRBJ1-4 - TRBD1 TRBV6-1 CASRQPGQGNEKLFF TGTGCCAGCAGGCAACCGGGACAGGGGAATGAAAAACTGTTTTTT
TRBJ1-6 - - TRBV11-2 CASSSTLSSPLHF TGTGCCAGCAGCTCCACACTTAGCTCACCCCTCCACTTT
TRBJ2-5 - - TRBV5-1 CASSLGGGAERETQYF TGCGCCAGCAGCCTCGGTGGGGGGGCGGAGAGGGAGACCCAGTACTTC
TRBJ1-6 - TRBD1 TRBV6-5 CASSYRDRADSPLHF TGTGCCAGCAGTTACCGCGACAGGGCGGATTCACCCCTCCACTTT